This TCR beta chain was documented in a study of Ad26.COV2.S vaccination and SARS-CoV-2 variants. Study-wide results and caveats: Total T cell responses were possibly underestimated by TCR breadth and depth analyses.

The table lists this clone with a few counts. Its antigen is currently unknown. Other DNA sequences in this sample translate to the same CDR3. Stated treatment: around 19 received Ad26.COV2.S at low or high dose, single or two shots; about 5 received placebo; per-sample allocation not given. The investigators took samples on day 63 after the first vaccine or placebo injection. Cohort 1b enrolled adults aged 18-55 years in Boston. Germline V gene data show CDR1 as MNHEY and CDR2 as SVGAGI. CDR3 size: 15 residues. V gave up 6 bases and J gave up 1 base, with 15 bases separating them. This table comes from immunoSEQ multiplex PCR, and its TCRdb copy is limited to in-frame clones, with some not included. The sample includes about 420,000 clones, around 89% of them seen just once.

The specimen comprised peripheral blood, sampled in a trial of Ad26.COV2.S vaccine versus placebo. The V and J genes are TRBV6-5 and TRBJ1-1; weak D call: TRBD1 (5 bases). This clonotype was sampled from a person aged 18-65 years who received the Ad26.COV2.S COVID-19 vaccine or a placebo. CDR3 amino acids: CASRGQGAGNTEAFF. CDR3 DNA: TGTGCCAGCAGAGGGCAGGGCGCAGGGAACACTGAAGCTTTCTTT.